This passage covers 27 T cell receptor beta chains from one sample sequenced in a study of blood T cell repertoires in COVID-19. Sequenced by immunoSEQ multiplex PCR; TCRdb stores in-frame clones only, minus some. There are about 200,000 clones in the sample; approximately 90% occur only once, and 0.65% to 0.85% lies in the top ten. Sequenced input: peripheral blood. Receptors were obtained from a man between 60 and 70 years old with COVID-19, enrolled during active disease.

The rearrangement links TRBV5-1 to TRBJ1-4; D may be TRBD1 (5 bases). With 2 bases removed from V and 3 bases from J, the gap between germline ends came to 8 bases. This CDR3 comprises 14 residues. The germline CDR1 and CDR2 sequences are SGHRS and YFSETQ. CDR3 nucleotide sequence: TGCGCCAGCAGCTTAGGGGTGGCTAATGAAAAACTGTTTTTT. Translation: CASSLGVANEKLFF.

The chain combines TRBV19 with TRBJ2-2; possible D gene TRBD1, 6 bases. The V end was cut by 2 bases, the J end by 5 bases, with 15 bases between. Germline CDR1 is LNHDA and CDR2 is SQIVND (reference sequence). The CDR3 extends over 16 amino acids. The CDR3 loop reads CASSILGAQGTGELFF. DNA for the CDR3: TGTGCCAGTAGTATACTGGGGGCCCAGGGGACCGGGGAGCTGTTTTTT.

The CDR3 spells CASSLRQGDTGELFF. The CDR3 DNA follows: TGTGCCAGCAGCTTACGTCAGGGCGACACCGGGGAGCTGTTTTTT. This chain connects TRBV7-9 to TRBJ2-2; TRBD1 might be the D (5 bases). V lost 2 bases and J lost 3, with 10 bases in between. The germline gives CDR1 SEHNR, CDR2 FQNEAQ (reference sequence). This CDR3 comprises 15 residues.

CDR3 nucleotides: TGTGCCAGCAGCCAGTCACAGTTGAATTCACCCCTCCACTTT. It translates to CASSQSQLNSPLHF. V is TRBV3-1 (or the pseudogene TRBV3-2) and J is TRBJ1-6, with D unresolved. The germline V gene encodes CDR1 LGHDT and CDR2 YNNKEL (reference sequence). The CDR3 is 14 residues long. V was shortened by 3 bases and J by 7 bases, with 10 bases between the two germline ends.

The chain combines TRBV25-1 with TRBJ1-5, with unresolved D. Trimming took 6 bases from V and 1 from J, leaving 7 bases between them. Germline lookup yields CDR1 MGHDK and CDR2 SYGVNS. The CDR3 covers 13 residues. The DNA for the CDR3 is TGTGCCAGCAGGACTGGGAGCAATCAGCCCCAGCATTTT. This encodes CASRTGSNQPQHF.

V is TRBV9 and J is TRBJ2-1; no clear D gene. The length of the CDR3 is 17 residues. Germline V gene data show CDR1 as SGDLS and CDR2 as YYNGEE. V lost 0 bases and J 0 bases, leaving 13 bases between the germline ends. The CDR3 here is CASSVGYAQPSYNEQFF. The CDR3, as DNA: TGTGCCAGCAGCGTAGGGTATGCACAGCCCTCCTACAATGAGCAGTTCTTC.

The chain links TRBV30 to TRBJ1-2; weak D call: TRBD1 (5 bases). The V end was cut by 4 bases, the J end by 7 bases, with 10 bases between. The CDR3 has 11 residues. The V gene's germline CDR1 is GTSNPN and CDR2 SVGIG (reference sequence). The CDR3 loop reads CAWTGGVGYTF. DNA for the CDR3: TGTGCCTGGACGGGGGGAGTTGGCTACACCTTC.

This clone was detected a few times. The CDR3 is CAVGGRSYEQYF. CDR3 bases: TGTGCCGTCGGCGGTCGCTCCTACGAGCAGTACTTC. The chain links TRBV12-3 or TRBV12-4 to TRBJ2-7; D gene unclear. Trimming pared 11 bases from V and 0 bases from J, leaving 11 bases between. The CDR3 is 12 residues long.

CDR3 DNA sequence: TGTGCCAGCAGGGGGACTAGCGGCAGCTACGAGCAGTACTTC. Its protein is CASRGTSGSYEQYF. The J gene is TRBJ2-7, the V gene TRBV2, with 11 bases lining up with TRBD2. CDR1 is SNHLY, CDR2 FYNNEI, per germline. J was trimmed by 3 bases and V by 6 bases; bases with no gene match: 4. The CDR3 is 14 amino acids.

This chain uses TRBV10-1 with TRBJ1-2; 10 nucleotides agree with TRBD1. Germline V gene data show CDR1 as WNHNN and CDR2 as SYGVQD (reference sequence). The CDR3 covers 14 residues. V lost 3 bases, J lost 5 bases, and 3 bases stayed unmatched. CDR3 nucleotides: TGCGCCAGCAGTGATGGGACAGGGGTGTATGGCTACACCTTC. Its translation: CASSDGTGVYGYTF.

This clone was seen a single time. The chain employs TRBV18 and TRBJ1-1; D may be TRBD1 (5 bases). V gave up 2 bases and J gave up 1 base, with 8 bases separating them. The CDR3 length is 14 residues. Germline-derived CDR1 and CDR2 are KGHSH and LQKENI. CDR3 in DNA: TGTGCCAGCTCACCAGCCACAGGGAACACTGAAGCTTTCTTT. Amino acids: CASSPATGNTEAFF.

The chain uses TRBV28 and TRBJ2-5, with TRBD2 as a possible D gene (7 bases). The ends were cut back, 5 bases at V and 1 base at J, with 11 bases in the middle. The CDR3 length is 14 residues. Germline lookup yields CDR1 MDHEN and CDR2 SYDVKM. The chain's CDR3 is CASSLAGAQETQYF. Here the CDR3 DNA reads TGTGCCAGCAGTCTGGCGGGGGCCCAAGAGACCCAGTACTTC. Full variable domain (missing parts from reference TRBV28 and TRBJ2-5): DVKVTQSSRYLVKRTGEKVFLECVQDMDHENMFWYRQDPGLGLRLIYFSYDVKMKEKGDIPEGYSVSREKKERFSLILESASTNQTSMYLCASSLAGAQETQYFGPGTRLLVL.

The table lists this clone with a count of one. This chain joins TRBV3-1 (or the pseudogene TRBV3-2) and TRBJ2-7, with 10 nucleotides matching TRBD1. Trimming took 3 bases from V and 7 from J; bases not matched to a gene: 9. Per the germline V gene, CDR1 is LGHDT and CDR2 is YNNKEL (reference sequence). This CDR3 contains 15 residues. CDR3 in amino acids: CASSQNPGTGVEQYF. In DNA, the CDR3 is TGTGCCAGCAGCCAGAATCCCGGGACAGGGGTAGAGCAGTACTTC.

This chain links TRBV19 with TRBJ1-2; the D gene is possibly TRBD1 (6 bases). Per the germline V gene, CDR1 is LNHDA and CDR2 is SQIVND (reference sequence). V dropped 7 bases and J dropped 3 bases, with 12 bases sitting between them. The CDR3 length is 13 residues. CDR3 DNA sequence: TGTGCCAGTACCCACGGGACACACTATGGCTACACCTTC. This codes for CASTHGTHYGYTF.

CDR3 region: CASSIVSAQNIQYF. CDR3 in DNA: TGTGCCAGTAGTATAGTTAGCGCCCAAAACATTCAGTACTTC. The chain couples TRBV19 to TRBJ2-4; tentatively, D is TRBD2 (5 bases). Trimming cost V 1 base and J 5 bases, with 9 bases left between them. This CDR3 has 14 amino acids. CDR1 and CDR2 (germline): LNHDA, SQIVND (reference sequence).

V is TRBV7-9 and J is TRBJ2-7, with D unclear. The ends were cut back, 2 bases at V and 4 bases at J, with 12 bases in the middle. The CDR3 runs 14 residues. The germline V gene encodes CDR1 SEHNR and CDR2 FQNEAQ (reference sequence). The CDR3 DNA reads TGTGCCAGCAGCTTAAGTTATCCTAGGTACGAGCAGTACTTC. The encoded protein is CASSLSYPRYEQYF. The full variable domain, its missing parts supplied by reference TRBV7-9 and TRBJ2-7, is DTGVSQNPRHKITKRGQNVTFRCDPISEHNRLYWYRQTLGQGPEFLTYFQNEAQLEKSRLLSDRFSAERPKGSFSTLEIQRTEQGDSAMYLCASSLSYPRYEQYFGPGTRLTVT.

The genes are TRBV28 and TRBJ2-7; TRBD2 matches 9 bases. V lost 6 bases, J lost 0 bases, and 12 bases stayed unmatched. The CDR3 is 17 amino acids. CDR1 and CDR2 (germline): MDHEN, SYDVKM. The CDR3 sequence: CASSRITSGPYSYEQYF. The CDR3 DNA reads TGTGCCAGCAGCCGGATCACTAGCGGGCCTTACTCCTACGAGCAGTACTTC.

A single count supports this clone. This chain links TRBV4-1 with TRBJ1-3, with D tentatively TRBD1 (5 bases). Trimming pared 4 bases from V and 0 bases from J, leaving 16 bases between. Germline CDR1 MGHRA, CDR2 YSYEKL. CDR3 length: 17 residues. For the CDR3, the DNA is TGCGCCAGCAGCCCTGGGTGGGGGGAAGGCTCTGGAAACACCATATATTTT. The encoded protein is CASSPGWGEGSGNTIYF.

The chain has TRBV11-2 and TRBJ2-7; 13 bases align to TRBD2. V was clipped by 4 bases and J by 4 bases; unmatched bases: 13. The germline V gene has CDR1 SGHAT and CDR2 FQNNGV. This CDR3 spans 18 amino acids. CDR3 amino acids: CASSSTLSLAGGPYEQYF. The CDR3 DNA is TGTGCCAGCAGCTCAACCTTATCACTAGCGGGAGGGCCATACGAGCAGTACTTC.

This sequence joins TRBV2 and TRBJ2-3; D is unresolved. The length of the CDR3 is 16 residues. The V end lost 6 bases, the J end lost 0 bases, and 16 bases lay between the germline ends. Germline loops: CDR1 SNHLY, CDR2 FYNNEI. The CDR3 DNA sequence: TGTGCCAGCAGAAAATTATTGCAGACTAGCACAGATACGCAGTATTTT. It is translated as CASRKLLQTSTDTQYF. The whole variable domain, remainder taken from reference TRBV2 and TRBJ2-3, is EPEVTQTPSHQVTQMGQEVILRCVPISNHLYFYWYRQILGQKVEFLVSFYNNEISEKSEIFDDQFSVERPDGSNFTLKIRSTKLEDSAMYFCASRKLLQTSTDTQYFGPGTRLTVL.

The V and J genes are TRBV29-1 and TRBJ2-2; D gene ambiguous. Germline V gene data show CDR1 as SQVTM and CDR2 as ANQGSEA. This CDR3 spans 13 amino acids. Deletions cut 3 bases from V and 2 bases from J, with 7 bases between. CDR3: CSVERPNTGELFF. DNA of the CDR3: TGCAGCGTTGAGCGCCCTAACACCGGGGAGCTGTTTTTT.

The count of this clone is one. This chain uses TRBV6-5 with TRBJ1-5, with D possibly TRBD1 on 6 matching bases. Germline values: CDR1 MNHEY, CDR2 SVGAGI. CDR3 length: 13 amino acids. Trimming removed 6 bases from V and 3 bases from J, with 9 bases in between. CDR3 residues: CASSGQYNQPQHF. In DNA, the CDR3 is TGTGCCAGCAGCGGACAGTACAATCAGCCCCAGCATTTT.

Details on this clone: The sample holds other DNA sequences that translate to the same CDR3. The V gene is TRBV19, the J gene TRBJ1-2, with D maybe TRBD1 (5 bases). V lost 5 bases and J 0 bases, leaving 10 bases between the germline ends. The CDR3 is 14 amino acids. Germline V gene lookup returns CDR1 LNHDA and CDR2 SQIVND (reference sequence). The chain's CDR3 is CASSGGTANYGYTF. CDR3 DNA sequence: TGTGCCAGTAGTGGGGGGACGGCTAACTATGGCTACACCTTC.

This clone was picked up one time. The chain has TRBV30 and TRBJ1-5, with 7 positions matching TRBD1. Germline V gene sequence: CDR1 GTSNPN, CDR2 SVGIG (reference sequence). Trimming removed 2 bases from V and 6 bases from J; junction bases left unmatched: 10. CDR3 length: 15 amino acids. CDR3 DNA sequence: TGTGCCTGGAGTTTCGGACAGGCTTTGGGTCAGCCCCAGCATTTT. Translation gives CAWSFGQALGQPQHF.

The rearrangement uses TRBV19 and TRBJ2-3; D call uncertain. The CDR3 runs 16 residues. V was cut by 6 bases and J by 3 bases, with 19 bases left in between. Germline values: CDR1 LNHDA, CDR2 SQIVND (reference sequence). The CDR3 DNA reads as TGTGCCAGTAGAAGAAGGTTATACTCGGGTACAGATACGCAGTATTTT. Its translation is CASRRRLYSGTDTQYF.

The genes are TRBV19 and TRBJ2-2; 12 bases line up with TRBD2. The CDR3 contains 20 residues. From germline, CDR1 is LNHDA and CDR2 SQIVND (reference sequence). V shed 6 bases, J shed 1 base, and the junction held 15 bases outside the gene matches. The CDR3 spells CASSILAHPGLAGNTGELFF. The CDR3 DNA reads as TGTGCCAGTAGCATATTAGCTCACCCGGGACTAGCGGGGAACACCGGGGAGCTGTTTTTT.

This clone came up a few times. The V and J genes are TRBV21-1 and TRBJ2-7; the DNA was not compared with TRBD2, the D call given in the table. TRBV21-1 is noted as a pseudogene. The CDR3 covers 17 residues. The CDR3, as DNA: TGTGCCAGCAGCAAAGGGGATGCGGGACCCCTTTCATACGAGCAGTACTTC. It specifies CASSKGDAGPLSYEQYF.